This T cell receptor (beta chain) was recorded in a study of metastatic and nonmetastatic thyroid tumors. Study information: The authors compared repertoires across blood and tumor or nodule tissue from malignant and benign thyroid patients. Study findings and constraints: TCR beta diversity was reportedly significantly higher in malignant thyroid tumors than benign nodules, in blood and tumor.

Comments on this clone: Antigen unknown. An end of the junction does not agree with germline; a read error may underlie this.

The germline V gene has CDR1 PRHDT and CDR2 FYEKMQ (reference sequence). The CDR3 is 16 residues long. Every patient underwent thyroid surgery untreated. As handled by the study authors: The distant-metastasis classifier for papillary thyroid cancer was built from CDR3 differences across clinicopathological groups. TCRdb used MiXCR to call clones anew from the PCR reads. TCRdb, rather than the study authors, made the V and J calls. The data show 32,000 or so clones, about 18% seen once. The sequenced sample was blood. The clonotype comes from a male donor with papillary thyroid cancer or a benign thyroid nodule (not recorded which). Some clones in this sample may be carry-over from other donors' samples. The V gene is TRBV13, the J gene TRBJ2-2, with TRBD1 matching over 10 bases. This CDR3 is CASILRGQGVTGELFF. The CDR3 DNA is TGCGCCAGCATCTTACGAGGACAGGGGGTCACCGGGGAGCTGTTTTTT.